The T cell receptor beta chain under discussion was sequenced for a study of response to subunit inactivated influenza vaccine (dated by TCRdb to 2017 to 2018). Notes on the research overall: Deep quantitative T cell receptor repertoire profiling was used in the study to track responses to a trivalent subunit inactivated influenza vaccine. General conclusions and limits of the study: It was suggested by the authors that each seasonal influenza vaccination may recruit only a limited number of new T cells.

Only a few counts were recorded for this clonotype. No antigen is known for it. The record has no base qualities; no much larger clone is one base away. The library came from RT-PCR. TCRdb records Illumina HiSeq 2500 as the sequencer. In TCRdb, the public reads were trimmed at Q25 with fastp and aligned with MiXCR, with productive beta chains retained. Every CDR3 protein is listed once, alongside the most common genes and DNA of its rows. The sample has more than 200,000 distinct CDR3 sequences on record, 12% of them singletons. Over 6.5% of the sample goes to the ten largest clones. This clonotype originated in a man in his fifties who received an inactivated influenza vaccine. Donor details come from another sample of the same person, matched by shared clones. Here the sequenced sample was non-naive T cells sorted from PBMCs, taken approximately 15 days before vaccination. The cell subset or site label, read with the paper, signifies: memory T cell fraction.

In nucleotide form, the sequence is TGTGCCAGCAGCTTACAAGCGGTTGTAGAGCGAGCTTTCTTT. Its protein reads: CASSLQAVVERAFF. The V and J genes are TRBV7-2 and TRBJ1-1, with an unclear D gene assignment. Taken from cysteine to phenylalanine, the CDR3 has 14 residues. Only CDR3 DNA is held: 42 bases, read in frame from base 1. Trimming removed 2 bases from V and 10 bases from J, leaving 17 bases between the germline ends. CDR1 and CDR2 were assigned from the germline V gene as SGHTA and FQGNSA.